Described below is a single TCR beta chain sequence and its context. Its antigen specificity is not known. It has no much larger one-base neighbor in the sample; base qualities were not kept. This entry is derived from a study of blood T cell repertoires in COVID-19 (TCRdb year 2020). For context, the study as a whole: Samples covering the acute and convalescent phases of COVID-19 were provided by collaborators in the United States, Italy and Spain. The prospective study material was composed of cDNA or gDNA derived from T cells, B-cell-depleted T cells, or PBMCs. The dataset comprised deeply sampled blood TCRbeta repertoires from subjects exposed to, actively infected with, or recovered from COVID-19. The repertoires were released in a freely available public database intended as a resource for research on the immune response to SARS-CoV-2. The samples were drawn from two sources: the first 160 participants of the ongoing ImmuneRACE study, and 1,254 subjects contributed by 6 global collaborators. Sample metadata almost always included a de-identified subject ID, COVID-19 status, age in years and sex. Where available, HLA class I and class II types were taken from metadata supplied by the sample provider and were not determined by assay-based typing. The paper as a whole reports these results and caveats: Clinical and demographic metadata were provided uncurated, with the amount varying by source and participant.

Looking up the germline V gene (reference sequence) yields CDR1 GTSNPN and CDR2 SVGIG. V is clipped by 8 bases and J by 5 bases, and the sequence between their germline boundaries is 18 bases long. Counted from cysteine to phenylalanine, this CDR3 has 13 amino acids. The entry retains the CDR3 DNA only, 39 bases that are in frame from base 1. TCRbeta CDR3 regions were amplified from genomic DNA by means of the immunoSEQ Assay, a bias-controlled multiplex PCR. Regarding the original processing steps: The number of nucleated cells in each sample was estimated from the amplification of reference gene primers within the assay. Sequence reads were collapsed and filtered to measure the absolute abundance of every unique TCRbeta CDR3 rearrangement. For each sample, productive Simpson clonality was calculated as the square root of Simpson's diversity index over productive rearrangements. This is the immuneACCESS table as TCRdb keeps it, with only in-frame sequences that have V and J called. A part of the clones is gone; compared with another copy, unresolved V genes explain less than half, and the rest is unexplained. V and J calls and clone size come straight from that table; D and trimming were deduced from the DNA. The sample has 300,000 to 400,000 clones on record, over 75% of them singletons. 1% of the sample is taken by the ten largest.

The collaborating institutions used their own protocols to collect whole blood in K2EDTA tubes. For TCRbeta analysis, collaborators shipped samples as frozen whole blood, isolated PBMCs, or DNA extracted from either of those sample types. The sequence is built from TRBV30 and TRBJ2-5; TRBD1 is perhaps the D gene, given 6 matching bases. The sequenced material came from peripheral blood. The sequence came from a man between 50 and 59 years old with active or convalescent COVID-19. The DNA reads TGTGCCCGAGCCAGGGGCCTAAGGGAGACCCAGTACTTC. The encoded protein is CARARGLRETQYF.